One sample yielded the 20 T cell receptor beta chains listed below, sequenced in a study of cytomegalovirus exposure and HLA in healthy donors. The PCR ran on 60 Vbeta and 13 Jbeta primers. Assay: immunoSEQ multiplex PCR; the TCRdb copy retains only in-frame clones and omits some. The sample data list some 160,000 clones. What was sequenced was PBMCs. The receptor set was obtained from a man younger than 45 in good health and CMV-seronegative.

This sequence joins TRBV10-3 and TRBJ2-2; the D gene is possibly TRBD1 (6 bases). Trimming pared 4 bases from V and 0 bases from J, leaving 9 bases between. Germline assignment: CDR1 ENHRY and CDR2 SYGVKD. The CDR3 totals 15 residues. Written as DNA, the CDR3 is TGTGCCATCAGTGGCAGGGGCCCGAACACCGGGGAGCTGTTTTTT. This encodes CAISGRGPNTGELFF.

The chain employs TRBV18 and TRBJ1-3; D gene unclear. V was pared by 0 bases and J by 0 bases, with 9 bases between. The CDR3 is made up of 16 amino acids. Germline-derived CDR1 and CDR2 are KGHSH and LQKENI. In DNA form, the CDR3 reads TGTGCCAGCTCACCACCGGCGGGGATCTCTGGAAACACCATATATTTT. Amino acids: CASSPPAGISGNTIYF.

The CDR3: CASSLGKGGRAFF. The CDR3 DNA sequence: TGTGCCAGCAGCTTAGGGAAGGGTGGGAGAGCTTTCTTT. The V gene is TRBV11-2, the J gene TRBJ1-1; unclear D gene. The CDR3 is 13 residues long. The germline gives CDR1 SGHAT, CDR2 FQNNGV. The V gene lost 1 base and the J gene lost 10 bases, with 13 bases spanning the gap.

The chain employs TRBV30 and TRBJ2-1; 10 nucleotides agree with TRBD2. Unmatched junction bases numbered 11, after V lost 5 bases and J lost 7 bases. The V gene's germline CDR1 is GTSNPN and CDR2 SVGIG (reference sequence). This CDR3 spans 15 amino acids. For the CDR3, the DNA is TGTGCCTGGTACACAGGGCTAGCGGGAGTTAATGAGCAGTTCTTC. Translated, it gives CAWYTGLAGVNEQFF.

V gene TRBV11-2 combines with J gene TRBJ1-5; a weak D match, TRBD1 (5 bases). V gave up 2 bases and J gave up 0 bases, with 8 bases separating them. The CDR3 contains 15 residues. CDR1 and CDR2 (germline): SGHAT, FQNNGV. The CDR3 is CASSLQGNSNQPQHF. As DNA, the CDR3 is TGTGCCAGCAGCTTACAGGGTAATAGCAATCAGCCCCAGCATTTT.

This chain connects TRBV9 to TRBJ2-1; weak D call: TRBD2 (5 bases). Germline CDR1 reads SGDLS; CDR2 reads YYNGEE. V lost 0 bases to trimming and J lost 4 bases, with 11 bases between them. This CDR3 region has 15 residues. The CDR3 sequence: CASSVGGGSYNEQFF. CDR3 DNA sequence: TGTGCCAGCAGCGTAGGAGGAGGTTCGTACAATGAGCAGTTCTTC.

The chain is built from TRBV19 and TRBJ2-2; D is perhaps TRBD2 (7 bases). The CDR3 length is 18 residues. The germline V and J ends were trimmed by 2 bases and 4 bases, with 20 bases remaining between them. Looked up from germline, CDR1 is LNHDA and CDR2 is SQIVND (reference sequence). The CDR3 bases are TGTGCCAGTAGTATACGTCCGGCTAGCGGAGGGGGCACCGGGGAGCTGTTTTTT. Translating it yields CASSIRPASGGGTGELFF.

V usage is TRBV5-1 and J usage is TRBJ2-1; 9 nucleotides agree with TRBD2. The CDR3 consists of 17 residues. J lost 7 bases, V lost 2 bases, and 13 bases had no gene match. Germline V lookup: CDR1 SGHRS, CDR2 YFSETQ. The CDR3 is CASSFHLAGRRLNEQFF. The CDR3 bases are TGCGCCAGCAGCTTCCACCTAGCGGGAAGGAGGCTTAATGAGCAGTTCTTC.

The rearrangement links TRBV6-1 to TRBJ2-7, with D perhaps TRBD1 (6 bases). V gave up 7 bases and J gave up 4 bases, with 11 bases separating them. The germline CDR1 and CDR2 sequences are MNHNS and SASEGT. CDR3 length equals 12 residues. CDR3 amino acids: CASKEDSYEQYF. CDR3 DNA sequence: TGTGCCAGCAAAGAGGACAGTTACGAGCAGTACTTC.

This chain uses TRBV5-1 with TRBJ2-5; TRBD1 might be the D (6 bases). The germline CDR1 and CDR2 sequences are SGHRS and YFSETQ. This CDR3 is built from 15 residues. V was trimmed by 1 base and J by 5 bases, leaving 15 bases between them. The CDR3 DNA is TGCGCCAGCAGCTTGACAGGGACCCTTGGGGAGACCCAGTACTTC. It is translated as CASSLTGTLGETQYF.

CDR3 DNA sequence: TGCGCCAGCAGCTTGAACGGACAGAGCAACACAGATACGCAGTATTTT. This encodes CASSLNGQSNTDTQYF. The rearrangement links TRBV5-1 to TRBJ2-3; TRBD1 might be the D (6 bases). Trimming stripped 1 base from V and 2 bases from J, with 14 bases between. The CDR3 runs 16 residues. The germline CDR1 and CDR2 sequences are SGHRS and YFSETQ.

The rearrangement joins TRBV4-2 to TRBJ2-5; D is unclear. With the DNA end fitting TRBJ2-7 better, the J assignment may be wrong. There are 13 residues in the CDR3. Germline CDR1 is LGHNA and CDR2 is YNFKEQ. CDR3 DNA: TGTGCCAGCAGCCAAGATCTCTCCTACGAGCAGTACTTC. This sequence encodes CASSQDLSYEQYF.

J is TRBJ2-1 and V is TRBV2, with D possibly being TRBD2 (6 bases). Trimming shortened V by 7 bases and J by 3 bases, and 13 bases separated the two germline ends. CDR3 length equals 14 residues. The V gene's germline CDR1 is SNHLY and CDR2 FYNNEI. The CDR3 DNA sequence: TGTGCCAGCACGCCTAGCGAGATCTACAATGAGCAGTTCTTC. Translated, it gives CASTPSEIYNEQFF.

The rearrangement uses TRBV12-5 and TRBJ1-2; no firm D call. Germline V gives CDR1 LGHNT, CDR2 FRNRAP. V lost 3 bases, J lost 4 bases, and 9 bases lay in between. The CDR3 is 13 residues long. CDR3 nucleotides: TGTGCTAGTGGTTTTGACACTTCCTATGGCTACACCTTC. Protein sequence: CASGFDTSYGYTF.

The J gene is TRBJ1-2, the V gene TRBV28, with TRBD1 matching over 8 bases. The trim removed 3 bases at V and 4 bases at J, leaving 1 base unmatched. Germline-derived CDR1 and CDR2 are MDHEN and SYDVKM. The CDR3 length is 13 residues. The CDR3 region is CASSLTGAYGYTF. In DNA, the CDR3 is TGTGCCAGCAGTTTGACAGGGGCCTATGGCTACACCTTC.

This chain connects TRBV7-2 to TRBJ1-2, with 8 nucleotides matching TRBD1. CDR1 is SGHTA and CDR2 is FQGNSA in the germline V gene. V trimming: 0 bases; J trimming: 8 bases; junction bases outside the gene matches: 17. This CDR3 has 18 residues. The CDR3 DNA reads as TGTGCCAGCAGCTTAGCGATTAAGAACAGGGGGTCCCTTGACGGCTACACCTTC. Its translation: CASSLAIKNRGSLDGYTF.

The chain has TRBV19 and TRBJ1-2; maybe TRBD1 (5 bases). Germline loops: CDR1 LNHDA, CDR2 SQIVND (reference sequence). The CDR3 totals 14 residues. Trimming took 7 bases from V and 8 from J, leaving 20 bases between them. CDR3 region: CASNKVGGLEGYTF. For the CDR3, the DNA is TGTGCCAGTAACAAGGTCGGGGGGTTAGAGGGCTACACCTTC.

The gene calls are TRBV5-4 and TRBJ2-7, with a weak D call TRBD2 (6 bases). The ends were cut back, 0 bases at V and 4 bases at J, with 8 bases in the middle. Germline CDR1 reads SGHNT; CDR2 reads YYREEE (reference sequence). The CDR3 consists of 13 residues. CDR3 bases: TGTGCCAGCAGCTTGGGCGGGGAATACGAGCAGTACTTC. Amino acids: CASSLGGEYEQYF.

The chain recombines TRBV20-1 with TRBJ2-7; D unresolved. The germline V gene encodes CDR1 DFQATT and CDR2 SNEGSKA (reference sequence). V was pared by 0 bases and J by 2 bases, with 2 bases between. The CDR3 length is 11 residues. CDR3 DNA sequence: TGCAGTGCTAGAGATACCTACGAGCAGTACTTC. Residues: CSARDTYEQYF.

This rearrangement joins TRBV28 to TRBJ2-7; D remains unclear. Trimming stripped 2 bases from V and 1 base from J, with 3 bases between. CDR1 is MDHEN and CDR2 is SYDVKM in the germline V gene. The CDR3 runs 12 residues. The CDR3 DNA reads TGTGCCAGCAGTTTACGGTCCTACGAGCAGTACTTC. Protein sequence: CASSLRSYEQYF. Complete variable domain (other parts from reference TRBV28 and TRBJ2-7): DVKVTQSSRYLVKRTGEKVFLECVQDMDHENMFWYRQDPGLGLRLIYFSYDVKMKEKGDIPEGYSVSREKKERFSLILESASTNQTSMYLCASSLRSYEQYFGPGTRLTVT.